This TCR beta chain was documented in a study of T cell responses to AZD1222 COVID-19 vaccine. Sequencing was performed with immunoSEQ multiplex PCR; in TCRdb, only in-frame clones are kept and a portion is missing. The top ten clones hold 9.5% of a sample with under 150,000 clones, 80% to 90% of them seen once. The sequenced sample was peripheral blood, obtained 28 days after the second AZD1222 dose. This TCR came from an adult who received the AZD1222 COVID-19 vaccine.

Written as DNA, the CDR3 is TGTGCCAGCAGCTTGGTCGGGGGATCGGGAAACACCATATATTTT. It translates to CASSLVGGSGNTIYF. The chain recombines TRBV5-8 with TRBJ1-3, with D possibly matching TRBD1 (5 bases). Germline lookup yields CDR1 SGHTS and CDR2 YDEGEE. The length of the CDR3 is 15 residues. V lost 0 bases and J 4 bases, leaving 11 bases between the germline ends.